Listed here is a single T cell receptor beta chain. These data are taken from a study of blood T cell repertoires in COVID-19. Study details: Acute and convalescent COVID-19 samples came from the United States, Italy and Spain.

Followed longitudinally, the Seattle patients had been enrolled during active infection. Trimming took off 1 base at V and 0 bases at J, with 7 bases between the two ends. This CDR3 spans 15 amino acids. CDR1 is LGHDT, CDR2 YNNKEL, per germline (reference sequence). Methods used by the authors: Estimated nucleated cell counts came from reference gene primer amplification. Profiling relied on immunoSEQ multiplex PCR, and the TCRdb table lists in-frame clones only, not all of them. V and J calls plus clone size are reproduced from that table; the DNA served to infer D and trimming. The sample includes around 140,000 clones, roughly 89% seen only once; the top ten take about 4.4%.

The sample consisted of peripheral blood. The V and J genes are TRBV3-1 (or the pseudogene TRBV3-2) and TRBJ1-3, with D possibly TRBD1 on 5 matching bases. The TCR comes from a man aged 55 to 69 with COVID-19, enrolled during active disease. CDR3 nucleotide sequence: TGTGCCAGCAGCCAAGTTACAGGCTCTGGAAACACCATATATTTT. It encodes CASSQVTGSGNTIYF.